This T cell receptor (beta chain) was sequenced for a study of immune evolution from preneoplasia to lung adenocarcinoma. Remarks on this clone: Its antigen is unknown.

Measured with immunoSEQ multiplex PCR; TCRdb has only the in-frame clones, and not every one. The sample holds about 26,000 clones, roughly 70% seen once. The CDR3 is made up of 16 amino acids. The J segment lost 0 bases and the V segment lost 3 bases, leaving 7 bases of the junction unmatched. CDR1 and CDR2 from the germline V gene are KGHSH and LQKENI. Study-level results: Later-stage lesions appeared to have more T cells, more diversity, less clonality. Top clone share appeared to fall from AAH through AIS, MIA, adenocarcinoma.

Sequencing was carried out using FFPE invasive lung adenocarcinoma tissue. This TCR came from a person aged 55-75 years with invasive lung adenocarcinoma. Some clones in this sample may be carry-over from other donors' samples. V is TRBV18 and J is TRBJ1-1; 7 positions agree with TRBD1. CDR3 DNA: TGTGCCAGCTCACCCGGACAGGCAAACATGAACACTGAAGCTTTCTTT. Translating gives CASSPGQANMNTEAFF.